One sample yielded the 20 T cell receptor beta chains listed below, sequenced in a study of blood T cell repertoires in COVID-19. Measured with immunoSEQ multiplex PCR; TCRdb has only the in-frame clones, and not every one. The sample holds roughly 38,000 clones, roughly 84% seen once. Specimen: peripheral blood. The receptors were sampled from a man aged 65-85 years with acute or convalescent COVID-19.

The chain combines TRBV6-5 with TRBJ2-5; the D is unclear. The CDR3 sequence is 15 residues long. V was shortened by 0 bases and J by 5 bases, with 13 bases between the two germline ends. Germline V gives CDR1 MNHEY, CDR2 SVGAGI. This CDR3 reads CASSYSNPVGETQYF. CDR3 DNA: TGTGCCAGCAGTTACTCGAATCCGGTCGGGGAGACCCAGTACTTC.

This clone was seen just once. This rearrangement joins TRBV19 to TRBJ1-5; a weak D match, TRBD1 (5 bases). The V and J ends lost 10 bases and 2 bases respectively, with 18 bases between them. Germline CDR1 LNHDA, CDR2 SQIVND (reference sequence). The CDR3 sequence is 15 residues long. CDR3 protein: CATRASSRGNQPQHF. CDR3 sequence (DNA): TGTGCCACTCGGGCCTCCTCCAGGGGCAATCAGCCCCAGCATTTT.

This CDR3 is CASSYGGAGQPQHF. CDR3 DNA: TGTGCCAGCAGTTACGGGGGGGCAGGGCAGCCCCAGCATTTT. This sequence joins TRBV6-9 and TRBJ1-5; D possibly corresponds to TRBD1 (6 bases). The germline CDR1 and CDR2 sequences are MNHGY and SVAAGI. V dropped 3 bases and J dropped 7 bases, with 13 bases sitting between them. The length of the CDR3 is 14 residues.

The gene calls are TRBV29-1 and TRBJ2-7; 9 nucleotides align to TRBD1. Trimming cost V 3 bases and J 7 bases; bases outside gene matches: 13. The germline gives CDR1 SQVTM, CDR2 ANQGSEA. This CDR3 spans 15 amino acids. CDR3 residues: CSVDPTGGAFGEQYF. The CDR3 DNA is TGCAGCGTTGACCCTACAGGGGGCGCGTTCGGAGAGCAGTACTTC.

The chain uses TRBV5-1 and TRBJ2-7; D possibly corresponds to TRBD2 (7 bases). V was cut by 4 bases and J by 4 bases, with 21 bases left in between. The CDR3 contains 16 residues. CDR1 is SGHRS, CDR2 YFSETQ, per germline. Here the CDR3 DNA reads TGCGCCAGCAGCCGGGGGGAGACAGGTGGAGGATACGAGCAGTACTTC. It specifies CASSRGETGGGYEQYF.

The J gene is TRBJ1-5, the V gene TRBV5-8; D is uncertain. The CDR3 length is 15 residues. The germline V and J ends were trimmed by 0 bases and 1 base, with 8 bases remaining between them. Germline V gene sequence: CDR1 SGHTS, CDR2 YDEGEE. The CDR3: CASSLGVLSNQPQHF. For the CDR3, the DNA is TGTGCCAGCAGCTTGGGAGTGCTCAGCAATCAGCCCCAGCATTTT.

The chain recombines TRBV11-2 with TRBJ1-2; D remains ambiguous. The ends were cut back, 5 bases at V and 4 bases at J, with 11 bases in the middle. This CDR3 is 13 amino acids long. CDR1 is SGHAT and CDR2 is FQNNGV in the germline V gene. CDR3 nucleotide sequence: TGTGCCAGCAGCCCTCCCGAGAGCTATGGCTACACCTTC. This codes for CASSPPESYGYTF. The variable domain in full, with the rest retrieved from reference TRBV11-2 and TRBJ1-2, is EAGVAQSPRYKIIEKRQSVAFWCNPISGHATLYWYQQILGQGPKLLIQFQNNGVVDDSQLPKDRFSAERLKGVDSTLKIQPAKLEDSAVYLCASSPPESYGYTFGSGTRLTVV.

The J gene is TRBJ2-7, the V gene TRBV19; D may be TRBD1 (6 bases). Germline CDR1 and CDR2: LNHDA and SQIVND (reference sequence). The CDR3 covers 15 residues. The ends were cut back, 4 bases at V and 2 bases at J, with 15 bases in the middle. The chain's CDR3 is CASSTRTAGTYEQYF. The CDR3, as DNA: TGTGCCAGTAGTACAAGGACAGCAGGGACCTACGAGCAGTACTTC. The complete variable domain, with remaining parts taken from reference TRBV19 and TRBJ2-7, reads DGGITQSPKYLFRKEGQNVTLSCEQNLNHDAMYWYRQDPGQGLRLIYYSQIVNDFQKGDIAEGYSVSREKKESFPLTVTSAQKNPTAFYLCASSTRTAGTYEQYFGPGTRLTVT.

The CDR3, as DNA: TGTGCCAGCAGCGTAGTAGCGGGGGGTAATGAGCAGTTCTTC. Residues: CASSVVAGGNEQFF. The rearrangement links TRBV9 to TRBJ2-1; 10 bases fit TRBD2. Germline V gene sequence: CDR1 SGDLS, CDR2 YYNGEE. This CDR3 has 14 amino acids. Losses at the gene ends were 0 bases for V and 7 bases for J; bases not matched to a gene: 1. Supplemented by reference TRBV9 and TRBJ2-1, the full variable domain reads DSGVTQTPKHLITATGQRVTLRCSPRSGDLSVYWYQQSLDQGLQFLIQYYNGEERAKGNILERFSAQQFPDLHSELNLSSLELGDSALYFCASSVVAGGNEQFFGPGTRLTVL.

The chain employs TRBV3-1 (or the pseudogene TRBV3-2) and TRBJ1-2; tentative D call: TRBD1 (5 bases). The CDR3 has 15 amino acids. V was cut by 5 bases and J by 2 bases, with 15 bases left in between. Germline CDR1 LGHDT, CDR2 YNNKEL (reference sequence). The CDR3 DNA follows: TGTGCCAGCAGCGATCCCGGGGGGGGGAACTATGGCTACACCTTC. This sequence encodes CASSDPGGGNYGYTF.

This clone was seen more than once but under ten times. In DNA form, the CDR3 reads TGTGCCAGCAGCCAAAGGGCAGGGACAGGGGGTTCACCCCTCCACTTT. Residues: CASSQRAGTGGSPLHF. This rearrangement joins TRBV14 to TRBJ1-6, with 11 nucleotides matching TRBD1. The junction had 6 bases not matched to a gene; V was cut back by 2 bases and J by 9 bases. The germline CDR1 and CDR2 sequences are SGHDN and FVKESK. The CDR3 totals 16 residues.

The J gene is TRBJ1-5, the V gene TRBV20-1, with unresolved D. The germline V gene has CDR1 DFQATT and CDR2 SNEGSKA (reference sequence). The CDR3 covers 13 residues. With 3 bases removed from V and 3 bases from J, the gap between germline ends came to 9 bases. The chain's CDR3 is CSASFFPNQPQHF. The CDR3 nucleotides are TGCAGTGCTAGTTTCTTTCCCAATCAGCCCCAGCATTTT.

V and J are TRBV6-6 and TRBJ2-1, with D possibly being TRBD1 (6 bases). V gave up 9 bases and J gave up 5 bases, with 17 bases separating them. Germline V gene data show CDR1 as MNHNY and CDR2 as SVGAGI (reference sequence). CDR3 length: 14 amino acids. The CDR3 DNA reads as TGTGCCAGTTGCCAGGGGAGATACAACAATGAGCAGTTCTTC. This encodes CASCQGRYNNEQFF.

J is TRBJ1-1 and V is TRBV27; D is possibly TRBD1 (6 bases). V lost 1 base, J lost 5 bases, and 14 bases lay in between. Germline assignment: CDR1 MNHEY and CDR2 SMNVEV (reference sequence). This CDR3 spans 15 amino acids. The CDR3 DNA reads as TGTGCCAGCAGTTTATTGTGGGGGGGCAGGACTGAAGCTTTCTTT. As protein: CASSLLWGGRTEAFF.

CDR3 nucleotides: TGTGCCAGCAGCGTAGAACTAGCGGGAAGCACAGATACGCAGTATTTT. This translates into CASSVELAGSTDTQYF. The chain carries TRBV9 and TRBJ2-3; TRBD2 agrees at 10 bases. Germline loops: CDR1 SGDLS, CDR2 YYNGEE. The CDR3 loop spans 16 amino acids. With 0 bases clipped from V and 0 bases from J, the junction kept 1 base outside the gene matches.

This rearrangement joins TRBV5-6 to TRBJ1-1, with 10 bases lining up with TRBD1. Germline trimming cut 2 bases from V and 4 bases from J; bases unmatched to any gene: 2. CDR1 and CDR2 (germline): SGHDT, YYEEEE. The CDR3 is made up of 14 amino acids. For the CDR3, the DNA is TGTGCCAGCAGCTTCGGACAGGGGGGCACTGAAGCTTTCTTT. Amino acid sequence: CASSFGQGGTEAFF.

This chain links TRBV20-1 with TRBJ2-1, with 8 bases lining up with TRBD1. There are 16 residues in the CDR3. J gave up 1 base and V 3 bases, and 8 bases lay outside the gene matches. Looked up from germline, CDR1 is DFQATT and CDR2 is SNEGSKA (reference sequence). The CDR3 DNA follows: TGCAGTGCTAGTCCACAGGGGGGAGGTTCCTACAATGAGCAGTTCTTC. It encodes CSASPQGGGSYNEQFF.

This chain joins TRBV27 and TRBJ2-5, with TRBD1 matching over 7 bases. The V gene end was trimmed by 6 bases and the J gene end by 2 bases; junction bases not matched to a gene: 3. The CDR3 runs to 13 residues. Germline CDR1 is MNHEY and CDR2 is SMNVEV (reference sequence). CDR3 sequence reads: CASSRDRQETQYF. The CDR3 DNA sequence: TGTGCCAGCAGCCGGGACAGACAAGAGACCCAGTACTTC.

The V gene is TRBV7-9, the J gene TRBJ1-4; possibly TRBD1 for D (5 bases). The CDR3 loop spans 15 amino acids. Germline V gives CDR1 SEHNR, CDR2 FQNEAQ (reference sequence). V lost 5 bases and J lost 0, with 10 bases in between. Written as DNA, the CDR3 is TGTGCCAGCAGCGAGTGGGGGGCAACTAATGAAAAACTGTTTTTT. Its translation is CASSEWGATNEKLFF.

This chain links TRBV5-1 with TRBJ1-4, with 7 bases that match TRBD1. V dropped 4 bases and J dropped 5; count of bases not matched to a gene: 8. CDR1 and CDR2 (germline): SGHRS, YFSETQ. The CDR3 sequence is 15 residues long. CDR3 nucleotide sequence: TGCGCCAGCAGCGCCGGGACAGATGTGAATGAAAAACTGTTTTTT. It codes for CASSAGTDVNEKLFF.